The source of this TCR beta chain is a study of shared clonotypes between healthy human individuals. There are 13 residues in the CDR3. The V end was cut by 5 bases, the J end by 0 bases, with 7 bases between. Looked up from germline, CDR1 is SGHDN and CDR2 is FVKESK. Study findings and constraints: Sequencing depth was predicted to influence how clonotypes are shared among donors.

Using immunoSEQ multiplex PCR, the repertoire was profiled, and TCRdb retains in-frame clones only, with some absent. The sample yields approximately 620,000 clones, almost 97% seen once. With regard to this clone: Its specificity is unknown.

Sequencing was done on a sample of naive CD4+ T cells sorted from blood. Subset specified: CD45RA+ positively selected. The receptor was isolated from a woman in her twenties or thirties in good health. This chain uses TRBV14 with TRBJ1-1; D unresolved. CDR3 bases: TGTGCCAGCAGCATAGGATTGAACACTGAAGCTTTCTTT. Amino acid sequence: CASSIGLNTEAFF.